These 19 T cell receptor beta chains came from one sample sequenced in a study of T cell responses to AZD1222 COVID-19 vaccine. Generated by immunoSEQ multiplex PCR, the TCRdb table keeps only in-frame clones and is missing some. Of some 86,000 clones in the sample, about 91% are singletons; the top ten hold 5% to 6.5%. This material consisted of peripheral blood, taken on day 0 of AZD1222 vaccination. The source of these receptors is an adult in good health.

This clone was observed once. The chain employs TRBV28 and TRBJ2-7; TRBD2 might be the D (6 bases). CDR3 size: 13 residues. Trimming shortened V by 7 bases and J by 4 bases, and 14 bases separated the two germline ends. Germline CDR1 reads MDHEN; CDR2 reads SYDVKM. The CDR3 loop is CASTRETLYEQYF. DNA of the CDR3: TGTGCCAGCACTCGGGAGACCCTATACGAGCAGTACTTC.

The chain joins TRBV27 to TRBJ2-3, with 13 bases fitting TRBD2. V gave up 5 bases and J gave up 0 bases; unmatched junction bases: 8. Germline V lookup: CDR1 MNHEY, CDR2 SMNVEV (reference sequence). This CDR3 contains 18 residues. Here the CDR3 DNA reads TGTGCCAGCAGTCACATCGGGACTAGCGGGACGAGCACAGATACGCAGTATTTT. Translating gives CASSHIGTSGTSTDTQYF.

J is TRBJ1-5 and V is TRBV27; possibly TRBD1 for D (5 bases). Trimming cost V 10 bases and J 0 bases, with 13 bases left between them. The germline CDR1 and CDR2 sequences are MNHEY and SMNVEV (reference sequence). The CDR3 spans 14 residues. In DNA form, the CDR3 reads TGTGCCATGCCGGGACGACGTAGCAATCAGCCCCAGCATTTT. This gives the protein CAMPGRRSNQPQHF.

This clone was observed a few times. V and J are TRBV29-1 and TRBJ2-1; no clear D gene. The germline V and J ends were trimmed by 4 bases and 7 bases, with 8 bases remaining between them. The CDR3 has 11 amino acids. Germline assignment: CDR1 SQVTM and CDR2 ANQGSEA. CDR3 sequence: CSVAAPNEQFF. The CDR3 bases are TGCAGCGTTGCCGCCCCGAATGAGCAGTTCTTC.

This rearrangement joins TRBV7-3 to TRBJ2-6; 8 nucleotides agree with TRBD1. Germline loops: CDR1 SGHTA, CDR2 FQGTGA. V lost 6 bases and J lost 2; bases outside the gene matches: 12. The CDR3 sequence is 18 residues long. The CDR3 sequence is CASSPVGGQGAGANVLTF. CDR3 DNA sequence: TGTGCCAGCAGTCCGGTGGGTGGACAGGGAGCTGGGGCCAACGTCCTGACTTTC.

This chain connects TRBV27 to TRBJ2-7; 7 bases are a match to TRBD1. Losses at the gene ends were 3 bases for V and 5 bases for J; bases not matched to a gene: 7. The germline V gene has CDR1 MNHEY and CDR2 SMNVEV (reference sequence). CDR3 size: 14 residues. The CDR3 loop reads CASSLRTGYDEQYF. In nucleotides, the CDR3 is TGTGCCAGCAGTTTGAGGACAGGCTACGACGAGCAGTACTTC.

CDR3 amino acids: CASSPDSNQPQHF. Written as DNA, the CDR3 is TGTGCCAGCAGTCCGGATAGCAATCAGCCCCAGCATTTT. V usage is TRBV28 and J usage is TRBJ1-5, with D unresolved. Germline loops: CDR1 MDHEN, CDR2 SYDVKM. The length of the CDR3 is 13 residues. V was cut by 5 bases and J by 0 bases, with 5 bases left in between.

A single count supports this clone. The chain recombines TRBV4-1 with TRBJ2-1; TRBD1 matches at 8 bases. The CDR3 is made up of 13 amino acids. After removal of 4 bases from V and 8 bases from J, the junction contained 4 bases not matched to a gene. CDR1 is MGHRA and CDR2 is YSYEKL in the germline V gene. Written as DNA, the CDR3 is TGCGCCAGCAGCCTGACAGGGGTCGATGAGCAGTTCTTC. Translation gives CASSLTGVDEQFF.

The chain joins TRBV7-9 to TRBJ2-2; D gene uncertain. Deletions cut 0 bases from V and 2 bases from J, with 7 bases between. Germline CDR1 reads SEHNR; CDR2 reads FQNEAQ (reference sequence). The CDR3 covers 15 residues. CDR3 sequence reads: CASSLAVGNTGELFF. The CDR3 nucleotides read TGTGCCAGCAGCTTAGCTGTCGGAAACACCGGGGAGCTGTTTTTT.

V gene TRBV6-5 combines with J gene TRBJ1-6; the D gene is possibly TRBD1 (6 bases). V lost 4 bases and J 4 bases, leaving 8 bases between the germline ends. The CDR3 is made up of 14 amino acids. CDR1 MNHEY and CDR2 SVGAGI come from the germline V gene. CDR3 nucleotides: TGTGCCAGCAGTTTGACAGGTTATAATTCACCCCTCCACTTT. Amino acids: CASSLTGYNSPLHF.

This clone was picked up a small number of times. This chain connects TRBV5-4 to TRBJ2-1; no definite D call. V lost 0 bases, J lost 9 bases, and 7 bases lay in between. The CDR3 is 12 residues long. Germline CDR1 SGHNT, CDR2 YYREEE (reference sequence). Here the CDR3 reads CASSLDGSEQFF. CDR3 nucleotides: TGTGCCAGCAGCTTGGATGGGTCTGAGCAGTTCTTC.

The chain couples TRBV7-8 to TRBJ1-6, with 8 bases that match TRBD1. The CDR3 extends over 14 amino acids. V dropped 1 base and J dropped 10; count of bases not matched to a gene: 3. Germline-derived CDR1 and CDR2 are SGHVS and FQNEAQ. DNA for the CDR3: TGTGCCAGCAGCTTAGGGACAGGGATCTCACCCCTCCACTTT. Translating gives CASSLGTGISPLHF.

The J gene is TRBJ2-1, the V gene TRBV19; 13 bases fit TRBD2. This CDR3 spans 16 amino acids. V lost 4 bases and J lost 8; bases outside the gene matches: 8. Germline loops: CDR1 LNHDA, CDR2 SQIVND (reference sequence). CDR3 sequence (DNA): TGTGCCAGTAGTAAAGACGGACTAGCGGGAGTACATGAGCAGTTCTTC. It encodes CASSKDGLAGVHEQFF.

CDR3 nucleotide sequence: TGCAGCGTGAGCCGGGACAGGGTTTTCTCGGGCATTCAGTACTTC. Translation gives CSVSRDRVFSGIQYF. The rearrangement joins TRBV29-1 to TRBJ2-4, with 9 bases lining up with TRBD1. Trimming cost V 6 bases and J 9 bases; bases outside gene matches: 15. The CDR3 has 15 amino acids. Germline V gene sequence: CDR1 SQVTM, CDR2 ANQGSEA. The full variable domain, rest sourced from reference TRBV29-1 and TRBJ2-4, is SAVISQKPSRDICQRGTSLTIQCQVDSQVTMMFWYRQQPGQSLTLIATANQGSEATYESGFVIDKFPISRPNLTFSTLTVSNMSPEDSSIYLCSVSRDRVFSGIQYFGAGTRLSVL.

This chain links TRBV7-6 with TRBJ2-3; 8 bases agree with TRBD2. Germline V gives CDR1 SGHVS, CDR2 FNYEAQ. The ends lost 1 base at V and 10 bases at J; junction bases unmatched: 10. The CDR3 loop spans 15 amino acids. The CDR3 here is CASSLDWTSSSPQYF. CDR3 coding DNA: TGTGCCAGCAGCTTAGATTGGACTAGCTCATCCCCGCAGTATTTT.

The rearrangement uses TRBV15 and TRBJ2-1; 9 bases line up with TRBD2. The CDR3 covers 16 residues. Trimming cost V 1 base and J 7 bases; bases outside gene matches: 8. Germline V lookup: CDR1 LNHNV, CDR2 YYDKDF (reference sequence). The CDR3 spells CATSRGMTSGTNEQFF. The CDR3 coding sequence is TGTGCCACCAGCAGAGGGATGACTAGCGGAACTAATGAGCAGTTCTTC.

The chain recombines TRBV29-1 with TRBJ1-2; TRBD1 matches at 9 bases. The CDR3 spans 13 residues. Per germline, CDR1 SQVTM and CDR2 ANQGSEA. V lost 8 bases, J lost 4 bases, and 8 bases stayed unmatched. CDR3 coding DNA: TGCAGCAGTGCCCCGGACAGGGGCTATGGCTACACCTTC. As protein: CSSAPDRGYGYTF.

V usage is TRBV7-9 and J usage is TRBJ2-7, with D unclear. The V end was cut by 3 bases, the J end by 4 bases, with 4 bases between. Germline CDR1 reads SEHNR; CDR2 reads FQNEAQ (reference sequence). The CDR3 runs 11 residues. This CDR3 reads CASSLQYEQYF. CDR3 in DNA: TGTGCCAGCAGCTTGCAGTACGAGCAGTACTTC. The full variable domain, in which reference TRBV7-9 and TRBJ2-7 provide the parts outside the CDR3, is DTGVSQNPRHKITKRGQNVTFRCDPISEHNRLYWYRQTLGQGPEFLTYFQNEAQLEKSRLLSDRFSAERPKGSFSTLEIQRTEQGDSAMYLCASSLQYEQYFGPGTRLTVT.

This chain uses TRBV11-1 with TRBJ2-1; 9 bases align to TRBD1. Unmatched junction bases numbered 6, after V lost 4 bases and J lost 5 bases. This CDR3 is 15 amino acids long. Germline V gene data show CDR1 as SGHAT and CDR2 as FQDESV (reference sequence). Here the CDR3 DNA reads TGTGCCAGCAGCTCCTGGACAGGGGCTGACAATGAGCAGTTCTTC. Residues: CASSSWTGADNEQFF.